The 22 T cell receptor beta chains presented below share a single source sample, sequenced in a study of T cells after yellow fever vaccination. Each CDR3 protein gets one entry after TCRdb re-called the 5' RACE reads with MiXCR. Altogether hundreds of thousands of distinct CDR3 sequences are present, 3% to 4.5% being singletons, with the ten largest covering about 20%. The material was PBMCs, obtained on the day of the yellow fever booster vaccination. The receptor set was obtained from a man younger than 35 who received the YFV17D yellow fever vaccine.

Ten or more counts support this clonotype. CDR3 protein: CASSLPAGYNSPLHF. Here the CDR3 DNA reads TGTGCCAGCAGTTTACCTGCGGGGTATAATTCACCCCTCCACTTT. The rearrangement links TRBV12-3 or TRBV12-4 to TRBJ1-6; no clear D gene. Trimming stripped 2 bases from V and 4 bases from J, with 9 bases between. CDR3 length: 15 residues.

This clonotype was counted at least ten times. The CDR3 DNA is TGTGCCAGCAGCTTTTTTAGTGATGGAGATTCACCCCTCCACTTT. Its translation: CASSFFSDGDSPLHF. The chain employs TRBV7-6 and TRBJ1-6; D remains unclear. V was trimmed by 3 bases and J by 8 bases, leaving 14 bases between them. Germline V gene sequence: CDR1 SGHVS, CDR2 FNYEAQ. The CDR3 extends over 15 amino acids.

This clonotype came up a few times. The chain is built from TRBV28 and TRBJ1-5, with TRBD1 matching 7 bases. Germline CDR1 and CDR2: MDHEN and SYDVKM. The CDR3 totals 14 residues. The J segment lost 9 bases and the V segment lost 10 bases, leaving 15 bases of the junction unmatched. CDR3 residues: CAIITGAAGGPQHF. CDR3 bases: TGTGCCATCATCACAGGGGCAGCCGGAGGGCCCCAGCATTTT.

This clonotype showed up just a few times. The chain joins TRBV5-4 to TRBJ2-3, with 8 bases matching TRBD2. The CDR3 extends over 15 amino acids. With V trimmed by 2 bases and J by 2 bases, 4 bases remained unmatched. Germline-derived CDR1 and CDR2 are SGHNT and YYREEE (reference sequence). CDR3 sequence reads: CASSLAGAFTDTQYF. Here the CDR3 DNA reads TGTGCCAGCAGCTTAGCGGGGGCATTCACAGATACGCAGTATTTT.

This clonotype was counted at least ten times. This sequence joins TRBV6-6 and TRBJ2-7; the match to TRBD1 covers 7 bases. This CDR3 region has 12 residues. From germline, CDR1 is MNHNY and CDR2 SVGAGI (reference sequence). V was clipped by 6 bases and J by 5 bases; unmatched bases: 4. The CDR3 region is CASSETGHEQYV. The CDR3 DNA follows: TGTGCCAGCAGCGAGACAGGGCACGAGCAGTACGTC.

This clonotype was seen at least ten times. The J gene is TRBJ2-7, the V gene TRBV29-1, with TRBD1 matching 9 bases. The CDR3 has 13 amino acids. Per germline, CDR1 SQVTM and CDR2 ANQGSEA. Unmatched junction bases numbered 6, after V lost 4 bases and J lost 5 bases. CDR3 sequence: CSVVGDREDEQYV. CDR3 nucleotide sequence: TGCAGCGTTGTCGGGGACAGGGAAGACGAGCAGTACGTC.

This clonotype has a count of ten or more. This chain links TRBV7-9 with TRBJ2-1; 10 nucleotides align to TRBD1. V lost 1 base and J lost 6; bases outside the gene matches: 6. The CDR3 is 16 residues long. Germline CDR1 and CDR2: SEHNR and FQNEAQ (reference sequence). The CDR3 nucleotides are TGTGCCAGCAGCTTAGGCCGGACAGGGGGAGTCAATGAGCAGTTCTTC. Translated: CASSLGRTGGVNEQFF.

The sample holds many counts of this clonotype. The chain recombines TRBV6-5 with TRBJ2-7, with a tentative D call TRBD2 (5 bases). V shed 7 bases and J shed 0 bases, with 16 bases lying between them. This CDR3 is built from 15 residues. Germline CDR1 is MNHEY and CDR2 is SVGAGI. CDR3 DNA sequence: TGTGCCAGCACCATTGGACTGGATAGCTCCTACGAGCAGTACGTC. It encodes CASTIGLDSSYEQYV.

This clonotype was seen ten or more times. CDR3 residues: CSATSTQGYTDTQYF. The CDR3 nucleotides read TGCAGTGCCACCTCCACACAGGGGTACACAGATACGCAGTATTTT. The V gene is TRBV20-1, the J gene TRBJ2-3, with 7 bases lining up with TRBD1. V shed 6 bases and J 2 bases; nucleotides not matched to a gene: 11. Germline loops: CDR1 DFQATT, CDR2 SNEGSKA (reference sequence). This CDR3 has 15 residues.

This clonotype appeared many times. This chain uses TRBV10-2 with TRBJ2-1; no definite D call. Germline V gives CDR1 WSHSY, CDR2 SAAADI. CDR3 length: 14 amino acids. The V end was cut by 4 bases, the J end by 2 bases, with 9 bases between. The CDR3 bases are TGCGCCAGCAGTGTAATCACACCCTACAATGAGCAGTTCTTC. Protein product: CASSVITPYNEQFF.

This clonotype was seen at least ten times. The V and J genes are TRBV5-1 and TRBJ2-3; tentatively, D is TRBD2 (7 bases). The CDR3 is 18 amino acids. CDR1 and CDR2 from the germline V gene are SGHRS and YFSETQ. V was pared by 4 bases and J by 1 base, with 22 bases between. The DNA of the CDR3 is TGCGCCAGCAGCCGTTATACCGATAGGGGGGGCCGCACAGATACGCAGTATTTT. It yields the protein CASSRYTDRGGRTDTQYF.

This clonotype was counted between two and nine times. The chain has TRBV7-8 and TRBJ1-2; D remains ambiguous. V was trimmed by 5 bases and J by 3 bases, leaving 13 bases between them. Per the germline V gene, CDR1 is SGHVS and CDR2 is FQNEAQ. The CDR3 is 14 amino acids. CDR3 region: CASSLWTGDYGYTF. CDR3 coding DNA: TGTGCCAGCAGCCTTTGGACGGGAGACTATGGCTACACCTTC.

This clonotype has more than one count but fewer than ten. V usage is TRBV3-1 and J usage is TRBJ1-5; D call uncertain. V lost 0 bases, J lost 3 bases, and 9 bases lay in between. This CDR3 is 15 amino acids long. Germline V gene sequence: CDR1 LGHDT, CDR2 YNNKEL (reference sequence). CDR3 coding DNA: TGTGCCAGCAGCCAAGATCCCGCAGACAATCAGCCCCAGCATTTT. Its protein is CASSQDPADNQPQHF.

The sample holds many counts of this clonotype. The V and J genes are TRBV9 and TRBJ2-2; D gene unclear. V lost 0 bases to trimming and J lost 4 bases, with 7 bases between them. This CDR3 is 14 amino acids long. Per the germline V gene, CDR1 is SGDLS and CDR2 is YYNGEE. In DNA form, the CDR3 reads TGTGCCAGCAGCGTAGCTGGTAGCACCGGGGAGCTGTTTTTT. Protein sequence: CASSVAGSTGELFF.

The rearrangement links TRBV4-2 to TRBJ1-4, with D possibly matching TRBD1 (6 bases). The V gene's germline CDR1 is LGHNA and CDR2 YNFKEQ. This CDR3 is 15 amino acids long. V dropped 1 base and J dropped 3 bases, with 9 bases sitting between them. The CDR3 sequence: CASSQGTASNEKLFF. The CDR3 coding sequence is TGTGCCAGCAGCCAAGGGACAGCCTCTAATGAAAAACTGTTTTTT.

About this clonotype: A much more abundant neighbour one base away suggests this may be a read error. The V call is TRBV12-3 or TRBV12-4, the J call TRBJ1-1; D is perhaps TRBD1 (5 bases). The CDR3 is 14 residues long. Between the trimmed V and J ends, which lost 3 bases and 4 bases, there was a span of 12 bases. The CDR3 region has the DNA TGTGCCAGCAGTTTGGGGGACTGGGGCACTGAAGCTTTCTTT. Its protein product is CASSLGDWGTEAFF.

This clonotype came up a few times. This chain's CDR3 is CASSQEAARGAPGELFF. In DNA form, the CDR3 reads TGCGCCAGCAGCCAAGAGGCCGCACGGGGGGCCCCCGGGGAGCTGTTTTTT. The chain uses TRBV4-1 and TRBJ2-2; tentatively, D is TRBD2 (7 bases). There are 17 residues in the CDR3. V lost 0 bases, J lost 6 bases, and 17 bases lay in between. Per germline, CDR1 MGHRA and CDR2 YSYEKL.

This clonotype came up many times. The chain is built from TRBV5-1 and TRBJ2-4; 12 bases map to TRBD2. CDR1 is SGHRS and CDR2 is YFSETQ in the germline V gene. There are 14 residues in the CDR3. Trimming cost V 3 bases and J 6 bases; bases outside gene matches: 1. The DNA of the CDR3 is TGCGCCAGCAGCTCGGGACTAGCGGGAAACATTCAGTACTTC. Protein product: CASSSGLAGNIQYF.

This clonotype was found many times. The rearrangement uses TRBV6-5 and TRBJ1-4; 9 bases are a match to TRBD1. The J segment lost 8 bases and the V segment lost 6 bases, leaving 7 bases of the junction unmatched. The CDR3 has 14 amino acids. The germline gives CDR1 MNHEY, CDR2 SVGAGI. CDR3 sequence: CASSPDRGGEKLFF. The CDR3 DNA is TGTGCCAGCAGCCCGGACAGGGGAGGCGAAAAACTGTTTTTT.

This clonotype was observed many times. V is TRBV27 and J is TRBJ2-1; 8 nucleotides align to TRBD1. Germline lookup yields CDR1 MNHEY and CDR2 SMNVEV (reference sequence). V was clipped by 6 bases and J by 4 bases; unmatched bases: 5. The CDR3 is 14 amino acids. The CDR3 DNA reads TGTGCCAGCAGCGGACAGGGAGCATACAATGAGCAGTTCTTC. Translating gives CASSGQGAYNEQFF.

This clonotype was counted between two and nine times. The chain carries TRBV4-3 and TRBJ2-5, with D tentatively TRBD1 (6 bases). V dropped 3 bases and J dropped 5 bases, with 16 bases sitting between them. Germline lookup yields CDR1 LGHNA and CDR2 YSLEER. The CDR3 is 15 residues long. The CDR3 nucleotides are TGCGCCAGCAGCCACCGGGACACCCCTGGCGAGACCCAGTACTTC. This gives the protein CASSHRDTPGETQYF.

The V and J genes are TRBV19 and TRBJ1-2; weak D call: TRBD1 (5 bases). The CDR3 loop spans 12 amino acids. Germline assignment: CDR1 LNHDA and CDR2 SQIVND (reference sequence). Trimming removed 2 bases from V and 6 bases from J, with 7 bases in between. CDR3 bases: TGTGCCAGTAGTATATGGGGCAATGGCTACACCTTC. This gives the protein CASSIWGNGYTF.